These 22 T cell receptor beta chains came from one sample sequenced in a study of T cell repertoires in cytomegalovirus infection (dated by TCRdb to the late 2010s). This specimen's treatment or condition label, per the study, means: in vitro stimulation with specific CMV peptide epitopes to enrich CMV-specific T cells. Their antigens remain unidentified. The instrument given in TCRdb is Illumina HiSeq 1500. Starting from the raw public reads, TCRdb applied fastp trimming at Q25, assembled clones with MiXCR and retained in-frame beta chains. Each CDR3 protein gets just one entry, which takes the most common genes and DNA from the rows behind it. The sample profile shows a few hundred thousand distinct CDR3 sequences; around a quarter of them were found once. The ten most abundant clones make up 13% of the sample. The sequencing used cultured PBMCs, collected from culture after CMV antigen stimulation. These receptors all come from a human donor in good health (CMV status not recorded). Some clones in this sample may be carry-over from other donors' samples.

The chain uses TRBV25-1 and TRBJ2-7; weak D call: TRBD2 (6 bases). The germline CDR1 and CDR2 sequences are MGHDK and SYGVNS. This CDR3 has 18 amino acids. V dropped 0 bases and J dropped 3 bases, with 21 bases sitting between them. CDR3 sequence (DNA): TGTGCCAGCAGTGAATATAGTTCTGGGGGGTTAGTGCGCTACGAGCAGTACTTC. It codes for CASSEYSSGGLVRYEQYF.

V is TRBV20-1 and J is TRBJ2-7; TRBD2 matches 11 bases. There are 15 residues in the CDR3. Losses at the gene ends were 5 bases for V and 6 bases for J; bases not matched to a gene: 12. CDR1 DFQATT and CDR2 SNEGSKA come from the germline V gene (reference sequence). The CDR3, as DNA: TGCAGTGCTCCCGGCGAAACTAGCGGGAGTTCCGAGCAGTACTTC. Protein: CSAPGETSGSSEQYF.

Turning to this clonotype: This clone may be a read error of a much larger clone one base away. V usage is TRBV7-2 and J usage is TRBJ2-2; perhaps D is TRBD1 or TRBD2 (5 bases each). The V gene's germline CDR1 is SGHTA and CDR2 FQGNSA. CDR3 length: 15 amino acids. CDR3 in amino acids: CPSRTGTGSGGELFF. For the CDR3, the DNA is TGTCCCAGCAGAACCGGGACGGGCAGTGGCGGGGAGCTGTTTTTT. Full variable domain (remainder filled in from reference TRBV7-2 and TRBJ2-2): GAGVSQSPSNKVTEKGKDVELRCDPISGHTALYWYRQSLGQGLEFLIYFQGNSAPDKSGLPSDRFSAERTGGSVSTLTIQRTQQEDSAVYLCPSRTGTGSGGELFFGEGSRLTVL.

The gene calls are TRBV6-2 or TRBV6-3 and TRBJ2-1; TRBD1 agrees at 7 bases. The V gene's germline CDR1 is MNHEY and CDR2 SVGEGT. The CDR3 extends over 17 amino acids. Germline trimming cut 5 bases from V and 2 bases from J; bases unmatched to any gene: 12. The CDR3 here is CASSETKTGAAYNEQFF. In DNA, the CDR3 is TGTGCCAGCAGTGAGACTAAAACAGGGGCTGCCTACAATGAGCAGTTCTTC.

The chain has TRBV7-2 and TRBJ2-1, with D perhaps TRBD1 or TRBD2 (5 bases each). Germline V gene data show CDR1 as SGHTA and CDR2 as FQGNSA. The CDR3 is 17 residues long. V was clipped by 1 base and J by 5 bases, with 18 bases between them. The CDR3 is CASSLGRGEGDHNEQFF. In nucleotides, the CDR3 is TGTGCCAGCAGCTTAGGCCGAGGGGAAGGGGACCACAATGAGCAGTTCTTC. The full variable domain, its missing parts supplied by reference TRBV7-2 and TRBJ2-1, is GAGVSQSPSNKVTEKGKDVELRCDPISGHTALYWYRQSLGQGLEFLIYFQGNSAPDKSGLPSDRFSAERTGGSVSTLTIQRTQQEDSAVYLCASSLGRGEGDHNEQFFGPGTRLTVL.

This CDR3 reads CASSLQWEGEIGQFF. The CDR3 DNA follows: TGTGCCAGCAGTTTACAGTGGGAGGGGGAGATCGGGCAGTTCTTC. The rearrangement joins TRBV28 to TRBJ2-1, with D maybe TRBD2 (7 bases). Trimming stripped 2 bases from V and 12 bases from J, with 20 bases between. Germline CDR1 and CDR2: MDHEN and SYDVKM. This CDR3 region has 15 residues.

This clonotype was detected a few times. This rearrangement joins TRBV19 to TRBJ2-1; D not certain. Germline loops: CDR1 LNHDA, CDR2 SQIVND (reference sequence). The CDR3 is 16 amino acids. V lost 1 base to trimming and J lost 0 bases, with 10 bases between them. The DNA for the CDR3 is TGTGCCAGTAGTATAGTGAACGGGTTCTCCTACAATGAGCAGTTCTTC. Its translation is CASSIVNGFSYNEQFF.

This clonotype has more than one count but fewer than ten. The chain joins TRBV6-2 or TRBV6-3 to TRBJ1-5; D remains unclear. The germline V and J ends were trimmed by 6 bases and 4 bases, with 13 bases remaining between them. The CDR3 is made up of 14 amino acids. The germline V gene has CDR1 MNHEY and CDR2 SVGEGT. In DNA form, the CDR3 reads TGTGCCAGCAGCCGGGAAAGTGGTAATCAGCCCCAGCATTTT. This gives the protein CASSRESGNQPQHF.

The V and J genes are TRBV28 and TRBJ2-7, with D unclear. Germline lookup yields CDR1 MDHEN and CDR2 SYDVKM. The CDR3 sequence is 14 residues long. Trimming stripped 3 bases from V and 4 bases from J, with 13 bases between. The CDR3 DNA reads as TGTGCCAGCAGTTTTCCCACGGATAAATACGAGCAGTACTTC. Encoded protein: CASSFPTDKYEQYF.

V is TRBV7-8 and J is TRBJ1-1, with D perhaps matching TRBD1 (5 bases). Between the trimmed V and J ends, which lost 5 bases and 3 bases, there was a span of 10 bases. The CDR3 consists of 13 residues. CDR1 SGHVS and CDR2 FQNEAQ come from the germline V gene. CDR3 region: CASSQPGYTEAFF. In DNA form, the CDR3 reads TGTGCCAGCAGCCAGCCAGGGTACACTGAAGCTTTCTTT. The full variable domain, its missing parts supplied by reference TRBV7-8 and TRBJ1-1, is GAGVSQSPRYKVAKRGQDVALRCDPISGHVSLFWYQQALGQGPEFLTYFQNEAQLDKSGLPSDRFFAERPEGSVSTLKIQRTQQEDSAVYLCASSQPGYTEAFFGQGTRLTVV.

This clonotype was counted a few times. A much bigger clone sits one base away, suggesting this may be a read error. V gene TRBV7-2 combines with J gene TRBJ2-1; D assignment may be TRBD1 or TRBD2 (5 bases each). The CDR3 is 16 amino acids. Trimming took off 5 bases at V and 7 bases at J, with 21 bases between the two ends. Germline V gene data show CDR1 as SGHTA and CDR2 as FQGNSA. CDR3 sequence reads: CASSMQTGPARNEQFF. The CDR3 DNA reads TGTGCCAGCAGCATGCAAACGGGACCAGCGAGGAATGAGCAGTTCTTC.

This clonotype was seen a handful of times. The chain links TRBV10-2 to TRBJ1-1; weak D call: TRBD1 (6 bases). The CDR3 runs to 14 residues. Germline loops: CDR1 WSHSY, CDR2 SAAADI. V was cut by 6 bases and J by 2 bases, with 13 bases left in between. CDR3: CASRANRDNTEAFF. CDR3 coding DNA: TGCGCCAGCAGAGCCAACAGGGACAACACTGAAGCTTTCTTT.

This clonotype came up many times. V gene TRBV7-2 combines with J gene TRBJ2-1; 11 bases are a match to TRBD2. Germline V lookup: CDR1 SGHTA, CDR2 FQGNSA. The J segment lost 10 bases and the V segment lost 5 bases, leaving 16 bases of the junction unmatched. CDR3 length: 17 residues. CDR3 sequence reads: CASSQALAGGSGGEQFF. The CDR3 bases are TGTGCCAGCAGCCAAGCGCTAGCGGGAGGTTCGGGGGGCGAGCAGTTCTTC.

The chain employs TRBV12-3 or TRBV12-4 and TRBJ2-7; the match to TRBD1 covers 9 bases. CDR3 length: 14 amino acids. The V segment lost 1 base and the J segment 5 bases; nucleotides outside the gene matches: 3. The CDR3 sequence is CASSLGQGVHEQYF. CDR3 DNA sequence: TGTGCCAGCAGTTTAGGACAGGGGGTCCACGAGCAGTACTTC.

This clonotype was recorded at least ten times. V usage is TRBV7-9 and J usage is TRBJ2-3; D uncertain. The germline V gene encodes CDR1 SEHNR and CDR2 FQNEAQ (reference sequence). This CDR3 is built from 13 residues. The V gene lost 4 bases and the J gene lost 7 bases, with 12 bases spanning the gap. CDR3 loop: CASSSGTPNTQYF. CDR3 nucleotide sequence: TGTGCCAGCAGCTCCGGAACCCCTAATACGCAGTATTTT.

The V gene is TRBV4-3, the J gene TRBJ2-7; D is uncertain. The CDR3 covers 15 residues. V shed 0 bases and J shed 5 bases, with 14 bases lying between them. The germline V gene has CDR1 LGHNA and CDR2 YSLEER. The CDR3 sequence is CASSQDYRGSDEQYF. The CDR3 coding sequence is TGCGCCAGCAGCCAAGATTATCGTGGTAGTGACGAGCAGTACTTC.

CDR3 DNA: TGTGCCAGAACCCAGGCAGGGAGTCGGGAGACCCAGTACTTC. It is translated as CARTQAGSRETQYF. The V gene is TRBV2, the J gene TRBJ2-5, with D perhaps matching TRBD1 or TRBD2 (5 bases each). Per the germline V gene, CDR1 is SNHLY and CDR2 is FYNNEI. Trimming removed 9 bases from V and 5 bases from J, with 19 bases in between. The CDR3 runs to 14 residues.

Notes on this clonotype: Sequence at one end of the junction differs from germline and may be a read error. The chain links TRBV28 to TRBJ2-5, with 13 nucleotides matching TRBD2. The CDR3 is made up of 13 amino acids. Per the germline V gene, CDR1 is MDHEN and CDR2 is SYDVKM. This chain's CDR3 is CASTTTGLAGADF. CDR3 in DNA: TGTGCCAGCACCACAACTGGACTAGCGGGAGCGGACTTC.

This clonotype was found a few times. The chain couples TRBV7-3 to TRBJ2-2, with D possibly being TRBD2 (6 bases). The V gene lost 4 bases and the J gene lost 8 bases, with 8 bases spanning the gap. This CDR3 has 12 residues. Germline values: CDR1 SGHTA, CDR2 FQGTGA. The CDR3 loop reads CASSWGEGELFF. CDR3 in DNA: TGTGCCAGCAGCTGGGGGGAAGGGGAGCTGTTTTTT.

In this sample, this clonotype turned up a few times. The chain couples TRBV4-1 to TRBJ2-7, with 9 bases lining up with TRBD2. Looked up from germline, CDR1 is MGHRA and CDR2 is YSYEKL. V was pared by 4 bases and J by 7 bases, with 8 bases of the junction left unmatched. CDR3 length: 14 residues. The CDR3 region has the DNA TGCGCCAGCAGCCGAGGGACTAGCTTGAGGGAGCAGTACTTC. Translation gives CASSRGTSLREQYF.

The chain couples TRBV7-2 to TRBJ1-1, with D perhaps TRBD1 (5 bases). The germline V gene has CDR1 SGHTA and CDR2 FQGNSA. The V end was cut by 7 bases, the J end by 6 bases, with 12 bases between. This CDR3 has 12 amino acids. The CDR3 region has the DNA TGTGCCAGCACCATGGGGGGACCTGAAGCTTTCTTT. It codes for CASTMGGPEAFF.

This clonotype was counted ten times or more. The chain couples TRBV6-2 or TRBV6-3 to TRBJ2-3, with 11 bases that match TRBD2. The germline V gene encodes CDR1 MNHEY and CDR2 SVGEGT. This CDR3 region has 17 residues. Trimming cost V 1 base and J 6 bases; bases outside gene matches: 9. CDR3 in amino acids: CASSYFGLAGGLDTQYF. CDR3 nucleotides: TGTGCCAGCAGTTACTTTGGACTAGCGGGCGGTCTCGATACGCAGTATTTT.